What follows describes a single TCR beta chain. The record originates from a study of blood T cell repertoires in COVID-19. Study summary: The United States, Italy and Spain provided the acute and convalescent COVID-19 samples.

Participants were aged about 18 to 89 years from 20 to 30 US areas. Self-reported history from a screening survey and questionnaire set each donor's cohort. The CDR3 consists of 13 residues. Germline loops: CDR1 GTSNPN, CDR2 SVGIG (reference sequence). The V and J ends lost 2 bases and 1 base respectively, with 7 bases between them. Per the study methods: Researchers report that nucleated cell counts were estimated from reference gene primer amplification. Repertoires were generated with immunoSEQ multiplex PCR, while TCRdb's copy carries only in-frame clones and drops some. The V and J calls and clone size come from that table; D and trimming were worked out from the DNA. The profile covers approximately 220,000 clones, with about 91% appearing a single time and approximately 2.8% taken by the ten largest.

Sequencing was done on a sample of PBMCs or T cells enriched from blood (not recorded which). The source of this sequence is a woman between 25 and 40 years old with acute COVID-19. V usage is TRBV30 and J usage is TRBJ2-3; D ambiguous. The CDR3 coding sequence is TGTGCCTGGAGTCAGTACGGCACAGATACGCAGTATTTT. This codes for CAWSQYGTDTQYF.